These 27 T cell receptor beta chains originate from one sample sequenced in a study of T cell responses to AZD1222 COVID-19 vaccine listed by TCRdb under 2021. Explained via the paper, the time point label denotes: baseline before first vaccination. Receptors were amplified or captured by the immunoSEQ multiplex PCR assay. TCRdb holds this immuneACCESS table with in-frame rearrangements only. Some clones are missing; in checked studies, unresolved V genes explain under half, and the rest has no known cause. In all, the sample holds around 50,000 clones, and around 80% of those were seen once. 9.5% to 13% of the sample goes to the ten largest clones. The sample here was peripheral blood, taken on day 0 of AZD1222 vaccination. The receptor source for this set is an adult in good health.

The chain recombines TRBV9 with TRBJ2-7, with D unclear. V lost 3 bases, J lost 0 bases, and 10 bases lay in between. Germline lookup yields CDR1 SGDLS and CDR2 YYNGEE. The length of the CDR3 is 14 residues. In DNA, the CDR3 is TGTGCCAGCAGCGCTTCAGCTAGCTCCTACGAGCAGTACTTC. Residues: CASSASASSYEQYF.

This clone was detected a few times. This chain connects TRBV5-6 to TRBJ2-5; D may match TRBD1 or TRBD2 (5 bases each). V lost 1 base and J 2 bases, leaving 12 bases between the germline ends. The CDR3 is 15 residues long. Germline CDR1 and CDR2: SGHDT and YYEEEE. Here the CDR3 reads CASSLWGRIQETQYF. CDR3 nucleotide sequence: TGTGCCAGCAGCTTGTGGGGACGGATACAAGAGACCCAGTACTTC.

The rearrangement uses TRBV5-1 and TRBJ2-3; TRBD1 is a possible D gene (6 bases). Germline V gene sequence: CDR1 SGHRS, CDR2 YFSETQ. The CDR3 contains 14 residues. The ends were cut back, 6 bases at V and 0 bases at J, with 11 bases in the middle. In DNA, the CDR3 is TGCGCCAGCATCCGGGACACCAGCACAGATACGCAGTATTTT. Translating it yields CASIRDTSTDTQYF.

The table lists this clone with a few counts. The chain carries TRBV3-1 (or the pseudogene TRBV3-2) and TRBJ1-4; possibly TRBD1 for D (6 bases). The length of the CDR3 is 15 residues. Trimming shortened V by 1 base and J by 4 bases, and 10 bases separated the two germline ends. CDR1 is LGHDT and CDR2 is YNNKEL in the germline V gene (reference sequence). The CDR3 sequence: CASSQVDRRNEKLFF. DNA of the CDR3: TGTGCCAGCAGCCAAGTAGACAGGCGTAATGAAAAACTGTTTTTT.

V and J are TRBV27 and TRBJ2-3; D possibly corresponds to TRBD1 (5 bases). The V end was cut by 2 bases, the J end by 1 base, with 10 bases between. Germline-derived CDR1 and CDR2 are MNHEY and SMNVEV (reference sequence). The CDR3 has 15 amino acids. The CDR3 region has the DNA TGTGCCAGCAGTTTAAGGGGCCCAGGCACAGATACGCAGTATTTT. This encodes CASSLRGPGTDTQYF.

This chain links TRBV5-4 with TRBJ2-3, with 12 nucleotides matching TRBD2. After removal of 4 bases from V and 5 bases from J, the junction contained 8 bases not matched to a gene. The germline V gene has CDR1 SGHNT and CDR2 YYREEE (reference sequence). This CDR3 has 16 residues. In DNA, the CDR3 is TGTGCCAGCAGCATACTAGCGGGGGGAGAGGGAGATACGCAGTATTTT. Residues: CASSILAGGEGDTQYF.

A few counts support this clone. The rearrangement joins TRBV18 to TRBJ2-1; no clear D. This CDR3 has 13 residues. CDR1 and CDR2 from the germline V gene are KGHSH and LQKENI. Trimming shortened V by 0 bases and J by 10 bases, and 10 bases separated the two germline ends. The CDR3 loop is CASSPPTVGEQFF. As DNA, the CDR3 is TGTGCCAGCTCACCACCCACCGTTGGGGAGCAGTTCTTC.

This chain joins TRBV6-6 and TRBJ2-1; TRBD1 matches at 7 bases. Germline V CDR1 and CDR2: MNHNY, SVGAGI (reference sequence). Trimming at V came to 2 bases and at J to 4 bases, leaving 5 bases not matched to a gene. CDR3 size: 15 residues. CDR3 coding DNA: TGTGCCAGCAGTTACGTGGGACAGACGTACAATGAGCAGTTCTTC. Residues: CASSYVGQTYNEQFF.

DNA of the CDR3: TGCGCCAGCAAGCGAGGGCGGGGGGCCGCGGTCGACACCGGGGAGCTGTTTTTT. Translated: CASKRGRGAAVDTGELFF. J is TRBJ2-2 and V is TRBV5-1, with 8 positions matching TRBD2. The trim removed 6 bases at V and 3 bases at J, leaving 16 bases unmatched. The CDR3 is 18 residues long. Germline CDR1 reads SGHRS; CDR2 reads YFSETQ.

This clone turned up a few times. The chain recombines TRBV18 with TRBJ2-4; weak D call: TRBD1 (7 bases). The germline CDR1 and CDR2 sequences are KGHSH and LQKENI. Trimming pared 6 bases from V and 6 bases from J, leaving 15 bases between. The CDR3 loop spans 14 amino acids. CDR3 sequence (DNA): TGTGCCAGCTCTCCTCCAGGGGGAGGAAACATTCAGTACTTC. The encoded protein is CASSPPGGGNIQYF.

The chain combines TRBV30 with TRBJ2-1; the match to TRBD2 covers 16 bases. Germline V gene data show CDR1 as GTSNPN and CDR2 as SVGIG (reference sequence). The trim removed 0 bases at V and 13 bases at J, leaving 6 bases unmatched. The CDR3 loop spans 15 amino acids. The CDR3, as DNA: TGTGCCTGGAGTGTACGGGGACTAGCGGGAGGGAAACAGTTCTTC. This codes for CAWSVRGLAGGKQFF.

The rearrangement uses TRBV5-1 and TRBJ1-1; the D gene is possibly TRBD1 (5 bases). V lost 3 bases, J lost 10 bases, and 19 bases lay in between. CDR3 size: 14 residues. Germline V gene sequence: CDR1 SGHRS, CDR2 YFSETQ. The CDR3 protein is CASSSGTEGRAAFF. The CDR3 region has the DNA TGCGCCAGCAGCTCCGGGACGGAGGGTCGGGCAGCTTTCTTT.

The gene calls are TRBV28 and TRBJ1-3; D is uncertain. CDR1 MDHEN and CDR2 SYDVKM come from the germline V gene. This CDR3 region has 14 residues. Deletions cut 2 bases from V and 4 bases from J, with 9 bases between. The CDR3: CASSLSQNGNTIYF. The CDR3 coding sequence is TGTGCCAGCAGTTTAAGTCAGAACGGAAACACCATATATTTT.

The chain links TRBV7-9 to TRBJ2-1, with D possibly being TRBD1 or TRBD2 (5 bases each). V was trimmed by 0 bases and J by 6 bases, leaving 12 bases between them. In germline, CDR1 is SEHNR, CDR2 FQNEAQ (reference sequence). The CDR3 has 15 amino acids. DNA of the CDR3: TGTGCCAGCAGCTTAGCTACGGCCGGGACCAATGAGCAGTTCTTC. Residues: CASSLATAGTNEQFF.

The J gene is TRBJ1-5, the V gene TRBV6-5; D remains unclear. The V end was cut by 2 bases, the J end by 7 bases, with 9 bases between. The germline V gene has CDR1 MNHEY and CDR2 SVGAGI. The CDR3 consists of 13 residues. CDR3 sequence reads: CASSYRLDQPQHF. For the CDR3, the DNA is TGTGCCAGCAGTTACAGGCTGGACCAGCCCCAGCATTTT.

The rearrangement joins TRBV6-4 to TRBJ2-7; D may be TRBD2 (5 bases). The V end lost 3 bases, the J end lost 3 bases, and 9 bases lay between the germline ends. This CDR3 has 13 residues. Germline CDR1 and CDR2: MRHNA and SNTAGT. The chain's CDR3 is CASSEYRDYEQYF. The CDR3 DNA sequence: TGTGCCAGCAGTGAGTATCGGGACTACGAGCAGTACTTC.

CDR3 protein: CASSPSGGGSSYEQYF. The DNA of the CDR3 is TGTGCCAGCAGCCCCTCTGGAGGGGGTAGCTCCTACGAGCAGTACTTC. The rearrangement uses TRBV4-2 and TRBJ2-7; D might be TRBD1 or TRBD2, each matching 6 bases. V was shortened by 4 bases and J by 0 bases, with 16 bases between the two germline ends. This CDR3 region has 16 residues. CDR1 is LGHNA and CDR2 is YNFKEQ in the germline V gene.

CDR3 sequence (DNA): TGTGCCAGTAGCATTTTTGGCGGGATAGGGGAGACCCAGTACTTC. It encodes CASSIFGGIGETQYF. V gene TRBV19 combines with J gene TRBJ2-5; D possibly corresponds to TRBD2 (6 bases). Trimming took 6 bases from V and 5 from J, leaving 19 bases between them. CDR3 length: 15 residues. The V gene's germline CDR1 is LNHDA and CDR2 SQIVND (reference sequence).

This clone was counted only a few times. The chain combines TRBV6-4 with TRBJ2-3, with D unclear. The CDR3 has 13 residues. V gave up 6 bases and J gave up 10 bases, with 17 bases separating them. Germline V gene lookup returns CDR1 MRHNA and CDR2 SNTAGT. CDR3 region: CASSVYPGVAQYF. The CDR3 DNA is TGTGCCAGCAGCGTCTACCCAGGCGTCGCGCAGTATTTT.

The V and J genes are TRBV5-1 and TRBJ1-1; a possible D gene is TRBD1 (5 bases). V lost 3 bases, J lost 4 bases, and 16 bases lay in between. This CDR3 comprises 15 residues. CDR1 and CDR2 (germline): SGHRS, YFSETQ. This CDR3 reads CASSSGGARGTEAFF. DNA of the CDR3: TGCGCCAGCAGCTCCGGCGGGGCGCGGGGCACTGAAGCTTTCTTT. Based on the CDR3 plus reference TRBV5-1 and TRBJ1-1, the full variable domain is KAGVTQTPRYLIKTRGQQVTLSCSPISGHRSVSWYQQTPGQGLQFLFEYFSETQRNKGNFPGRFSGRQFSNSRSEMNVSTLELGDSALYLCASSSGGARGTEAFFGQGTRLTVV.

The CDR3 nucleotides are TGTGCCAGCAGTGAAAACTTGCCTAACACTGAAGCTTTCTTT. Protein sequence: CASSENLPNTEAFF. This chain joins TRBV25-1 and TRBJ1-1; D remains unclear. From germline, CDR1 is MGHDK and CDR2 SYGVNS. The CDR3 extends over 14 amino acids. The ends were cut back, 2 bases at V and 2 bases at J, with 9 bases in the middle.

The V gene is TRBV7-6, the J gene TRBJ2-3, with 7 bases aligning to TRBD1. CDR3 length: 15 residues. V lost 5 bases, J lost 5 bases, and 10 bases stayed unmatched. Germline assignment: CDR1 SGHVS and CDR2 FNYEAQ. CDR3 sequence (DNA): TGTGCCAGCAGCCCAGACAGGGTGGGGTTAGATACGCAGTATTTT. Amino acid sequence: CASSPDRVGLDTQYF.

The rearrangement joins TRBV7-9 to TRBJ2-7, with D possibly matching TRBD2 (6 bases). This CDR3 has 15 residues. Germline values: CDR1 SEHNR, CDR2 FQNEAQ (reference sequence). V lost 2 bases to trimming and J lost 6 bases, with 17 bases between them. In DNA form, the CDR3 reads TGTGCCAGCAGCTTACGGGGAGGAACGACGGGCGAGCAGTACTTC. It specifies CASSLRGGTTGEQYF.

V and J are TRBV11-2 and TRBJ2-5, with TRBD1 identical over 9 bases. V shed 1 base and J 5 bases; nucleotides not matched to a gene: 5. Germline V CDR1 and CDR2: SGHAT, FQNNGV. The CDR3 has 15 residues. CDR3 residues: CASSLGDRAQETQYF. CDR3 sequence (DNA): TGTGCCAGCAGCTTAGGGGACAGGGCGCAGGAGACCCAGTACTTC. Combining the CDR3 with reference TRBV11-2 and TRBJ2-5 gives the whole variable domain EAGVAQSPRYKIIEKRQSVAFWCNPISGHATLYWYQQILGQGPKLLIQFQNNGVVDDSQLPKDRFSAERLKGVDSTLKIQPAKLEDSAVYLCASSLGDRAQETQYFGPGTRLLVL.

This chain uses TRBV5-6 with TRBJ1-1; 10 bases match TRBD1. Germline assignment: CDR1 SGHDT and CDR2 YYEEEE. The CDR3 has 13 residues. Unmatched junction bases numbered 7, after V lost 7 bases and J lost 7 bases. The CDR3 here is CASGRDRGIEAFF. The CDR3 coding sequence is TGTGCCAGCGGAAGGGACAGGGGTATTGAAGCTTTCTTT.

The gene calls are TRBV6-6 and TRBJ1-2, with 7 bases lining up with TRBD1. V shed 1 base, J shed 6 bases, and the junction held 8 bases outside the gene matches. Germline assignment: CDR1 MNHNY and CDR2 SVGAGI (reference sequence). The CDR3 covers 15 residues. CDR3 bases: TGTGCCAGCAGTTACTTTTCTACAGGGGCGGATGGCTACACCTTC. Translation: CASSYFSTGADGYTF.

V is TRBV30 and J is TRBJ2-5, with D perhaps matching TRBD1 (5 bases). CDR1 GTSNPN and CDR2 SVGIG come from the germline V gene (reference sequence). Deletions cut 5 bases from V and 0 bases from J, with 13 bases between. CDR3 length equals 14 residues. DNA for the CDR3: TGTGCCTGGGGGGCCCCCGGGCACCAAGAGACCCAGTACTTC. Translation: CAWGAPGHQETQYF. The variable domain in full, with the rest retrieved from reference TRBV30 and TRBJ2-5, is SQTIHQWPATLVQPVGSPLSLECTVEGTSNPNLYWYRQAAGRGLQLLFYSVGIGQISSEVPQNLSASRPQDRQFILSSKKLLLSDSGFYLCAWGAPGHQETQYFGPGTRLLVL.